The next 22 T cell receptor beta chains were all read from a single sample in a study of monozygotic twins with inflammatory bowel disease. TCRdb re-called the 5' RACE reads and shows each CDR3 protein once, DNA omitted. The sample yields about 380,000 distinct CDR3 sequences, of which the top ten take up just over 2.5%. What was sequenced was blood. These receptor sequences come from a human donor with ulcerative colitis or Crohn's disease, or a healthy co-twin of an affected twin (not recorded which).

The rearrangement joins TRBV5-1 to TRBJ2-5; the D call of TRBD1 rests on TCRdb alone, since no DNA is present to check it. The CDR3 runs to 15 residues. In germline, CDR1 is SGHRS, CDR2 YFSETQ. The CDR3 loop reads CASRYGQAIQETQYF. Looking up the rest from reference TRBV5-1 and TRBJ2-5 gives the full variable domain: KAGVTQTPRYLIKTRGQQVTLSCSPISGHRSVSWYQQTPGQGLQFLFEYFSETQRNKGNFPGRFSGRQFSNSRSEMNVSTLELGDSALYLCASRYGQAIQETQYFGPGTRLLVL.

The rearrangement uses TRBV5-1 and TRBJ1-5. The CDR3 runs 14 residues. Germline V lookup: CDR1 SGHRS, CDR2 YFSETQ. CDR3 region: CASREDYSNQPQHF.

The V gene is TRBV5-3, the J gene TRBJ1-1. TRBV5-3 is given ORF status, its function remaining uncertain. CDR3 length: 19 amino acids. CDR3 sequence reads: CARSLLSIWTDHMNTEAFF.

This chain joins TRBV6-1 and TRBJ1-2. Germline V CDR1 and CDR2: MNHNS, SASEGT. The CDR3 runs 12 residues. CDR3: CASSDRTYGYTF.

This rearrangement joins TRBV5-1 to TRBJ2-4; TCRdb proposes TRBD1, but this gene call is untestable without DNA. CDR1 and CDR2 from the germline V gene are SGHRS and YFSETQ. The CDR3 spans 13 residues. CDR3 region: CASSLQVENIQYF.

The chain links TRBV12-3 or TRBV12-4 to TRBJ1-1; TCRdb names TRBD1, which stays unverified in the absence of DNA. The CDR3 is made up of 12 amino acids. This CDR3 reads CASRGRNTEAFF.

J is TRBJ2-3 and V is TRBV27. The CDR3 contains 14 residues. Germline CDR1 is MNHEY and CDR2 is SMNVEV (reference sequence). This chain's CDR3 is CASSLYPSTDTQYF.

The chain recombines TRBV7-2 with TRBJ2-5; there is no DNA to check the TCRdb D call of TRBD1. Germline V lookup: CDR1 SGHTA, CDR2 FQGNSA. This CDR3 region has 15 residues. The CDR3 loop reads CASSLVGQIQETQYF.

Here the CDR3 reads CASSESRAGQGASETQYF. This chain uses TRBV25-1 with TRBJ2-5; TCRdb returns TRBD1, unconfirmable since there is no DNA. The length of the CDR3 is 18 residues. The germline CDR1 and CDR2 sequences are MGHDK and SYGVNS.

The chain employs TRBV4-2 and TRBJ1-6. Germline V gene sequence: CDR1 LGHNA, CDR2 YNFKEQ. The CDR3 spans 15 residues. The CDR3 protein is CASSRSGGYNSPLHF.

The CDR3 loop reads CATGLAGGNEQFF. The chain recombines TRBV10-3 with TRBJ2-1; TCRdb names TRBD2, which stays unverified in the absence of DNA. The CDR3 is made up of 13 amino acids. Germline V gene data show CDR1 as ENHRY and CDR2 as SYGVKD.

This chain joins TRBV5-1 and TRBJ2-4. The CDR3 contains 17 residues. Germline V gene data show CDR1 as SGHRS and CDR2 as YFSETQ. This CDR3 reads CASSLAQTGLAKNIQYF. Full variable domain (rest looked up from reference TRBV5-1 and TRBJ2-4): KAGVTQTPRYLIKTRGQQVTLSCSPISGHRSVSWYQQTPGQGLQFLFEYFSETQRNKGNFPGRFSGRQFSNSRSEMNVSTLELGDSALYLCASSLAQTGLAKNIQYFGAGTRLSVL.

V is TRBV6-2 or TRBV6-3 and J is TRBJ2-3; TCRdb calls TRBD2, which cannot be checked without DNA. Germline V lookup: CDR1 MNHEY, CDR2 SVGEGT. The CDR3 is 20 amino acids. CDR3 in amino acids: CASSYSGFVGWEGSTDTQYF.

This chain uses TRBV5-6 with TRBJ1-4; TCRdb returns TRBD1, unconfirmable since there is no DNA. Germline V lookup: CDR1 SGHDT, CDR2 YYEEEE. CDR3 length: 15 residues. Here the CDR3 reads CASSYGGGVSEKLFF.

J is TRBJ2-7 and V is TRBV18; as DNA is missing, the TRBD1 call by TCRdb cannot be tested. Germline V CDR1 and CDR2: KGHSH, LQKENI. The CDR3 contains 13 residues. The CDR3 sequence is CASSRTNSYEQYF.

The chain carries TRBV10-3 and TRBJ2-1; TCRdb reports TRBD1, a call that lacks DNA to check it against. Germline assignment: CDR1 ENHRY and CDR2 SYGVKD. There are 14 residues in the CDR3. The CDR3 sequence: CATSDRGSWNEQFF.

The chain recombines TRBV6-2 or TRBV6-3 with TRBJ1-1; TCRdb gives TRBD1 as the D gene, but with no DNA this cannot be confirmed. Germline V gene sequence: CDR1 MNHEY, CDR2 SVGEGT. The CDR3 covers 16 residues. This CDR3 is CASSSGQGAMNTEAFF.

The CDR3 loop is CASSPHLAGARTDTQYF. V usage is TRBV7-6 and J usage is TRBJ2-3; TCRdb's D gene call, TRBD2, goes unchecked for lack of DNA. The CDR3 covers 17 residues. Germline CDR1 reads SGHVS; CDR2 reads FNYEAQ. The whole variable domain, filled in from reference TRBV7-6 and TRBJ2-3, reads GAGVSQSPRYKVTKRGQDVALRCDPISGHVSLYWYRQALGQGPEFLTYFNYEAQQDKSGLPNDRFSAERPEGSISTLTIQRTEQRDSAMYRCASSPHLAGARTDTQYFGPGTRLTVL.

The CDR3 is CSASPPPGGGPPTKTDTQYF. The chain joins TRBV20-1 to TRBJ2-3; TCRdb proposes TRBD2, but this gene call is untestable without DNA. The CDR3 length is 20 residues. In germline, CDR1 is DFQATT, CDR2 SNEGSKA (reference sequence).

The chain has TRBV28 and TRBJ1-6. Germline V lookup: CDR1 MDHEN, CDR2 SYDVKM. The CDR3 spans 14 residues. The CDR3 reads CASSLRADYSPLHF.

The genes are TRBV5-4 and TRBJ1-1; as DNA is missing, the TRBD1 call by TCRdb cannot be tested. Germline V gene sequence: CDR1 SGHNT, CDR2 YYREEE (reference sequence). The CDR3 is 15 amino acids. CDR3 sequence: CASSLEGQGATHAFF. The full variable domain, rest sourced from reference TRBV5-4 and TRBJ1-1, is ETGVTQSPTHLIKTRGQQVTLRCSSQSGHNTVSWYQQALGQGPQFIFQYYREEENGRGNFPPRFSGLQFPNYSSELNVNALELDDSALYLCASSLEGQGATHAFFGQGTRLTVV.

This chain's CDR3 is CASSPGQGNSPLHF. V gene TRBV5-1 combines with J gene TRBJ1-6; TCRdb reports TRBD1, a call that lacks DNA to check it against. This CDR3 region has 14 residues. In germline, CDR1 is SGHRS, CDR2 YFSETQ.